This T cell receptor beta chain was found in a study of beta chain features in type 1 diabetes. Study outcomes and limitations: All four CD4+ subsets of Type 1 diabetes patients contained TCRB CDR3s that were moderately but significantly shorter.

The isolated RNA, all of it, was reverse transcribed, so expressed TCRB transcripts were what got sequenced. The data were produced by immunoSEQ multiplex PCR, yet TCRdb's version contains in-frame clones alone and is incomplete. The sample holds over 20,000 clones; about 52% are singletons and the top ten take around 0.3%. V lost 6 bases and J lost 5, with 5 bases in between. The CDR3 runs 11 residues. Germline CDR1 reads LNHDA; CDR2 reads SQIVND (reference sequence). In this sample, this clone turned up a few times. Its antigen is as yet unknown. The chain employs TRBV19 and TRBJ2-4; D gene ambiguous. The sequence came from a man younger than 45 with type 1 diabetes. Sequenced input: stem cell memory CD4+ T cells from blood. CDR3 coding DNA: TGTGCCAGTAGCCTCCAAAACATTCAGTACTTC. Translating gives CASSLQNIQYF.